Described below is a single T cell receptor (beta chain) sequence and its context. In germline, CDR1 is MNHEY, CDR2 SVGAGI. The CDR3 covers 13 residues. The ends lost 6 bases at V and 6 bases at J; junction bases unmatched: 5. This sample was included in a study of blood T cell repertoires in COVID-19. The table came from immunoSEQ multiplex PCR; TCRdb's copy has only in-frame clones and leaves some out. The repertoire has fewer than 500,000 clones, 81% of them found once; the top ten carry 1.1%. This chain connects TRBV6-5 to TRBJ2-3; 8 bases line up with TRBD1. Material: peripheral blood. The sequence was collected from a human donor with acute or convalescent COVID-19. The donor label of this sample is uncertain. The CDR3 nucleotides read TGTGCCAGCAGAGACAGGGGACTGGATACGCAGTATTTT. Protein product: CASRDRGLDTQYF.